A single sample is the source of the 26 T cell receptor beta chains below, sequenced in a study of T cell changes during pregnancy in multiple sclerosis. TCRdb's table, derived via immunoSEQ multiplex PCR, lists solely in-frame clones and lacks some. The sample shows some 38,000 clones, approximately 94% of them seen only once. This material consisted of CD4+ T cells from peripheral blood mononuclear cells, taken in the second trimester of pregnancy. The receptors were gathered from a female donor with multiple sclerosis, enrolled in a pregnancy study.

This rearrangement joins TRBV28 to TRBJ1-4; D might be TRBD1 (6 bases). V was clipped by 2 bases and J by 8 bases, with 9 bases between them. CDR1 is MDHEN and CDR2 is SYDVKM in the germline V gene. There are 13 residues in the CDR3. The CDR3, as DNA: TGTGCCAGCAGTTTAAGGGGGTTAGAAAAACTGTTTTTT. Amino acid sequence: CASSLRGLEKLFF.

The chain joins TRBV5-1 to TRBJ2-3; TRBD2 matches 11 bases. Germline V CDR1 and CDR2: SGHRS, YFSETQ. With 4 bases clipped from V and 1 base from J, the junction kept 5 bases outside the gene matches. The CDR3 spans 16 residues. This CDR3 reads CASSVTSGMGTDTQYF. The CDR3, as DNA: TGCGCCAGCAGCGTGACTAGCGGGATGGGCACAGATACGCAGTATTTT.

The chain recombines TRBV7-6 with TRBJ2-5; 7 nucleotides align to TRBD1. The CDR3 is made up of 16 amino acids. The germline CDR1 and CDR2 sequences are SGHVS and FNYEAQ. V shed 1 base and J 4 bases; nucleotides not matched to a gene: 9. The CDR3 DNA reads as TGTGCCAGCAGCTTAGGTAGACAGGGTGGGTCAGAGACCCAGTACTTC. This sequence encodes CASSLGRQGGSETQYF.

This chain connects TRBV7-2 to TRBJ1-2; D is possibly TRBD1 (5 bases). V was clipped by 5 bases and J by 10 bases, with 14 bases between them. Germline loops: CDR1 SGHTA, CDR2 FQGNSA. The CDR3 is 12 residues long. DNA for the CDR3: TGTGCCAGCAGCCCGGACATGGGTGACTACACCTTC. Encoded protein: CASSPDMGDYTF.

This clone has a single count. The V gene is TRBV23-1, the J gene TRBJ1-4; the D gene is possibly TRBD1 (5 bases). TRBV23-1 is assigned to the ORF class and has an uncertain function. V gave up 3 bases and J gave up 1 base, with 9 bases separating them. The CDR3 spans 15 residues. CDR3 region: CASSQGPQTNEKLFF. The DNA of the CDR3 is TGCGCCAGCAGTCAGGGGCCTCAAACTAATGAAAAACTGTTTTTT.

The chain joins TRBV28 to TRBJ2-7; weak D call: TRBD2 (6 bases). Trimming removed 6 bases at V and 3 bases at J, with 15 bases between. The CDR3 covers 14 residues. The germline CDR1 and CDR2 sequences are MDHEN and SYDVKM. Here the CDR3 DNA reads TGTGCCAGCAGGCCGATTAGCGGAGTCTACGAGCAGTACTTC. Its protein product is CASRPISGVYEQYF. Drawing the rest from reference TRBV28 and TRBJ2-7, the complete variable domain is DVKVTQSSRYLVKRTGEKVFLECVQDMDHENMFWYRQDPGLGLRLIYFSYDVKMKEKGDIPEGYSVSREKKERFSLILESASTNQTSMYLCASRPISGVYEQYFGPGTRLTVT.

J is TRBJ2-5 and V is TRBV18; weak D call: TRBD1 (6 bases). Looked up from germline, CDR1 is KGHSH and CDR2 is LQKENI. Trimming took 0 bases from V and 5 from J, leaving 16 bases between them. The CDR3 sequence is 16 residues long. The CDR3 DNA sequence: TGTGCCAGCTCACCACCGGTCGGCAGGGGTTTGGAGACCCAGTACTTC. It specifies CASSPPVGRGLETQYF.

The chain uses TRBV5-8 and TRBJ2-5; 9 bases align to TRBD1. Germline V CDR1 and CDR2: SGHTS, YDEGEE. The CDR3 consists of 15 residues. J gave up 5 bases and V 4 bases, and 9 bases lay outside the gene matches. The DNA of the CDR3 is TGTGCCAGCAGCCTGCCGGGACAGGGTCTTGAGACCCAGTACTTC. Amino acid sequence: CASSLPGQGLETQYF.

The V call is TRBV6-5, the J call TRBJ1-2; a possible D gene is TRBD1 (6 bases). The CDR3 extends over 14 amino acids. The V gene's germline CDR1 is MNHEY and CDR2 SVGAGI. V lost 5 bases and J lost 2, with 12 bases in between. CDR3 nucleotide sequence: TGTGCCAGCAGTCCTATACAGGGCAACTATGGCTACACCTTC. Protein sequence: CASSPIQGNYGYTF.

V is TRBV11-2 and J is TRBJ2-3, with D possibly being TRBD2 (6 bases). V gave up 4 bases and J gave up 4 bases, with 6 bases separating them. Germline V gene sequence: CDR1 SGHAT, CDR2 FQNNGV. This CDR3 comprises 12 residues. The CDR3 spells CASSSGADTQYF. As DNA, the CDR3 is TGTGCCAGCAGCTCGGGGGCAGATACGCAGTATTTT.

The chain has TRBV5-8 and TRBJ1-5; 7 nucleotides match TRBD1. The germline gives CDR1 SGHTS, CDR2 YDEGEE. The CDR3 loop spans 14 amino acids. Trimming cost V 0 bases and J 4 bases; bases outside gene matches: 1. Here the CDR3 DNA reads TGTGCCAGCAGCTTGGCGACAGGGAATCAGCCCCAGCATTTT. Amino acid sequence: CASSLATGNQPQHF.

In its sample, this clone was seen once. V is TRBV5-1 and J is TRBJ1-5; D unresolved. V lost 7 bases to trimming and J lost 7 bases, with 18 bases between them. This CDR3 is built from 14 residues. Germline loops: CDR1 SGHRS, CDR2 YFSETQ. CDR3 sequence (DNA): TGCGCCAGCCCCCGAGGCTCTTTTGAACAGCCCCAGCATTTT. This gives the protein CASPRGSFEQPQHF.

This chain connects TRBV6-1 to TRBJ2-1, with D maybe TRBD1 (6 bases). Germline lookup yields CDR1 MNHNS and CDR2 SASEGT. The ends were cut back, 4 bases at V and 4 bases at J, with 23 bases in the middle. This CDR3 is 18 amino acids long. The CDR3 loop reads CASSGGLGAQHRYNEQFF. The CDR3 coding sequence is TGTGCCAGCAGTGGAGGGCTGGGGGCTCAACACAGATACAATGAGCAGTTCTTC.

The J gene is TRBJ2-5, the V gene TRBV6-1, with 8 positions matching TRBD1. The CDR3 runs to 15 residues. Per the germline V gene, CDR1 is MNHNS and CDR2 is SASEGT. The V gene end was trimmed by 4 bases and the J gene end by 3 bases; junction bases not matched to a gene: 7. The CDR3 is CASSVWTGRKETQYF. CDR3 nucleotide sequence: TGTGCCAGCAGTGTATGGACAGGGCGAAAAGAGACCCAGTACTTC.

This chain connects TRBV5-1 to TRBJ2-3; D gene uncertain. Germline V gene sequence: CDR1 SGHRS, CDR2 YFSETQ. CDR3 size: 14 residues. V gave up 0 bases and J gave up 4 bases, with 9 bases separating them. The CDR3 DNA sequence: TGCGCCAGCAGCTTGGAGTGGGCCGCAGATACGCAGTATTTT. The encoded protein is CASSLEWAADTQYF.

The CDR3: CASSPGLVNEQFF. The CDR3 DNA follows: TGTGCCAGCAGTCCGGGACTAGTCAATGAGCAGTTCTTC. The J gene is TRBJ2-1, the V gene TRBV28, with 8 bases lining up with TRBD2. Germline loops: CDR1 MDHEN, CDR2 SYDVKM. There are 13 residues in the CDR3. J gave up 6 bases and V 5 bases, and 3 bases lay outside the gene matches.

The J gene is TRBJ1-2, the V gene TRBV18; D is uncertain. The ends were cut back, 5 bases at V and 3 bases at J, with 16 bases in the middle. Germline CDR1 and CDR2: KGHSH and LQKENI. This CDR3 has 15 amino acids. This chain's CDR3 is CASSSYIKRDYGYTF. In DNA, the CDR3 is TGTGCCAGCTCATCCTATATAAAACGGGACTATGGCTACACCTTC.

The V call is TRBV2, the J call TRBJ1-1, with D perhaps matching TRBD1 (6 bases). The germline V and J ends were trimmed by 6 bases and 2 bases, with 16 bases remaining between them. There are 15 residues in the CDR3. Per the germline V gene, CDR1 is SNHLY and CDR2 is FYNNEI. For the CDR3, the DNA is TGTGCCAGCAGAGCCCCAGGGGTTCGTAACACTGAAGCTTTCTTT. As protein: CASRAPGVRNTEAFF.

J is TRBJ1-5 and V is TRBV2, with TRBD1 matching over 8 bases. The germline V gene has CDR1 SNHLY and CDR2 FYNNEI. CDR3 size: 15 residues. The J segment lost 3 bases and the V segment lost 7 bases, leaving 8 bases of the junction unmatched. Written as DNA, the CDR3 is TGTGCCAGCACCAGAGGACAGGGTTACAATCAGCCCCAGCATTTT. It codes for CASTRGQGYNQPQHF.

This chain links TRBV15 with TRBJ2-1, with D unresolved. V shed 4 bases and J shed 6 bases, with 7 bases lying between them. CDR3 length equals 12 residues. CDR1 and CDR2 from the germline V gene are LNHNV and YYDKDF (reference sequence). This CDR3 reads CATSKLSNEQFF. CDR3 coding DNA: TGTGCCACCAGCAAACTATCCAATGAGCAGTTCTTC.

Here the CDR3 DNA reads TGTGCCAGCTCACACCCCAGGGGAGAAGCTTTCTTT. As protein: CASSHPRGEAFF. The chain couples TRBV18 to TRBJ1-1, with a tentative D call TRBD1 (6 bases). V lost 4 bases, J lost 8 bases, and 11 bases lay in between. This CDR3 is built from 12 residues. Germline CDR1 is KGHSH and CDR2 is LQKENI.

This clone was seen only a few times. The chain is built from TRBV7-9 and TRBJ2-1; 14 nucleotides agree with TRBD2. V gave up 5 bases and J gave up 9 bases; unmatched junction bases: 9. Germline V CDR1 and CDR2: SEHNR, FQNEAQ (reference sequence). The CDR3 is made up of 16 amino acids. The CDR3 DNA reads as TGTGCCAGCAGCCTACCGGGACTAGCGGGAGAAGGTGAGCAGTTCTTC. It codes for CASSLPGLAGEGEQFF.

The CDR3 spells CASSVAAGSNQPQHF. CDR3 nucleotides: TGTGCCAGCAGCGTAGCGGCAGGTAGCAATCAGCCCCAGCATTTT. This rearrangement joins TRBV9 to TRBJ1-5; no clear D. The CDR3 is made up of 15 amino acids. Germline V gene lookup returns CDR1 SGDLS and CDR2 YYNGEE. Trimming removed 0 bases from V and 0 bases from J, with 7 bases in between.

The chain is built from TRBV5-1 and TRBJ2-5, with D tentatively TRBD1 (6 bases). Germline V gene data show CDR1 as SGHRS and CDR2 as YFSETQ. This CDR3 is 13 amino acids long. Trimming removed 5 bases at V and 1 base at J, with 9 bases between. The CDR3 spells CASRPTGQETQYF. Written as DNA, the CDR3 is TGCGCCAGCAGGCCGACAGGCCAAGAGACCCAGTACTTC. Together with reference TRBV5-1 and TRBJ2-5, the CDR3 gives the full variable domain: KAGVTQTPRYLIKTRGQQVTLSCSPISGHRSVSWYQQTPGQGLQFLFEYFSETQRNKGNFPGRFSGRQFSNSRSEMNVSTLELGDSALYLCASRPTGQETQYFGPGTRLLVL.

The chain couples TRBV19 to TRBJ1-1; possible D gene TRBD1, 6 bases. The V gene's germline CDR1 is LNHDA and CDR2 SQIVND (reference sequence). This CDR3 is 13 amino acids long. Trimming pared 7 bases from V and 5 bases from J, leaving 14 bases between. The CDR3 loop reads CASTAQGWTEAFF. For the CDR3, the DNA is TGTGCCAGTACTGCACAGGGTTGGACTGAAGCTTTCTTT.

This chain connects TRBV7-2 to TRBJ2-5; 13 bases line up with TRBD2. CDR3 length: 18 amino acids. Germline assignment: CDR1 SGHTA and CDR2 FQGNSA. V shed 4 bases and J 2 bases; nucleotides not matched to a gene: 10. CDR3 coding DNA: TGTGCCAGCAGCTCCGGACCGGGACTAGCGGGGATACAAGAGACCCAGTACTTC. Encoded protein: CASSSGPGLAGIQETQYF. The complete variable domain, with remaining parts taken from reference TRBV7-2 and TRBJ2-5, reads GAGVSQSPSNKVTEKGKDVELRCDPISGHTALYWYRQSLGQGLEFLIYFQGNSAPDKSGLPSDRFSAERTGGSVSTLTIQRTQQEDSAVYLCASSSGPGLAGIQETQYFGPGTRLLVL.